The rows below give T cell receptor beta chains drawn from one sample of a study of post-analysis software for immune sequencing data. MiXCR, run by TCRdb on the PCR reads, gives a single entry per CDR3 protein. Here the sample spans 820,000 or so distinct CDR3 sequences, approximately 53% being singletons. What was sequenced was blood. These receptors were obtained from a girl under 18 with multiple sclerosis. Each CDR3 is given with its conserved first and last residue. Fields, in order: V gene, clone size, D gene, J gene, CDR3 DNA, CDR3 protein. A D gene is named only where the DNA matches it firmly. Some rows mark clone size as missing; the rest say once, few, many or name a class of expanded clone.

v_gene: TRBV7-3
abundance: few
d_gene: -
j_gene: TRBJ2-1
CDR3nt: TGTGCCAGCAGCTCAAGCCGCGGCGTCAATGAGCAGTTCTTC
CDR3aa: CASSSSRGVNEQFF

v_gene: TRBV20-1
abundance: -
d_gene: TRBD2
j_gene: TRBJ2-7
CDR3nt: TGCAGTGCTACCCCCACGAGACTAGCGGGAGCCTACGAGCAGTACTTC
CDR3aa: CSATPTRLAGAYEQYF

v_gene: TRBV29-1
abundance: few
d_gene: -
j_gene: TRBJ2-5
CDR3nt: TGCAGCGTTGGACAGGTCATCGTGGAGACCCAGTACTTC
CDR3aa: CSVGQVIVETQYF

v_gene: TRBV28
abundance: -
d_gene: TRBD2
j_gene: TRBJ2-3
CDR3nt: TGTGCCAGCAGTTGGGTAGAGACGCAGGGACTAGCGGGGGGCCCCGTAGCCTTCACAGATACGCAGTATTTT
CDR3aa: CASSWVETQGLAGGPVAFTDTQYF

v_gene: TRBV29-1
abundance: -
d_gene: TRBD2
j_gene: TRBJ2-5
CDR3nt: TGCAGCTCTAGCGGGAGGGGGGTAGAGACCCAGTACTTC
CDR3aa: CSSSGRGVETQYF

v_gene: TRBV5-1
abundance: -
d_gene: TRBD2
j_gene: TRBJ2-5
CDR3nt: TGCGCCAGCAGCTTCAGCGGGAGAAGGATAGAGACCCAGTACTTC
CDR3aa: CASSFSGRRIETQYF

v_gene: TRBV6-1
abundance: -
d_gene: -
j_gene: TRBJ2-1
CDR3nt: TGTGCCAGCAGGCCGGACAATAGAAATGAGCAGTTCTTC
CDR3aa: CASRPDNRNEQFF

v_gene: TRBV12-3/TRBV12-4
abundance: once
d_gene: -
j_gene: TRBJ1-1
CDR3nt: TGTGCCAGCAGTTTGGGGGGTAGGGGCGCTGAAGCTTTCTTT
CDR3aa: CASSLGGRGAEAFF

v_gene: TRBV5-5
abundance: -
d_gene: TRBD2
j_gene: TRBJ2-1
CDR3nt: TGTGCCAGCAGCGTGGGACTAGCGGATTACAATGAGCAGTTCTTC
CDR3aa: CASSVGLADYNEQFF

v_gene: TRBV20-1
abundance: -
d_gene: -
j_gene: TRBJ1-2
CDR3nt: TGCAGTGCTTACAGGGACAACTATGGCTACACCTTC
CDR3aa: CSAYRDNYGYTF

v_gene: TRBV5-1
abundance: -
d_gene: TRBD2
j_gene: TRBJ2-1
CDR3nt: TGCGCCAGCAGCCCCGGACTAGCGGGGCGTTCCAATGAGCAGTTCTTC
CDR3aa: CASSPGLAGRSNEQFF

v_gene: TRBV24-1
abundance: -
d_gene: -
j_gene: TRBJ2-1
CDR3nt: TGTGCCACCAGTGAAGGGGGACTGGAGGGCAATGCGCAGTTCTTC
CDR3aa: CATSEGGLEGNAQFF

v_gene: TRBV11-2
abundance: -
d_gene: TRBD1
j_gene: TRBJ2-5
CDR3nt: TGTGCCAGCAGCTTAGGGGGGACAGGGTTGGGCGAGACCCAGTACTTC
CDR3aa: CASSLGGTGLGETQYF

v_gene: TRBV6-6
abundance: few
d_gene: -
j_gene: TRBJ2-7
CDR3nt: TGTGCCAGCAGTCGACAGACGAGCTCCTACGAGCAGTACTTC
CDR3aa: CASSRQTSSYEQYF

v_gene: TRBV5-5
abundance: few
d_gene: TRBD1
j_gene: TRBJ2-5
CDR3nt: TGTGCCAGCAGCAACGGGACAGGGCTGGAGACCCAGTACTTC
CDR3aa: CASSNGTGLETQYF

v_gene: TRBV29-1
abundance: -
d_gene: TRBD2
j_gene: TRBJ2-5
CDR3nt: TGCAGCGTGGACGGACTAGCGGGAGCGGAGACCCAGTACTTC
CDR3aa: CSVDGLAGAETQYF

v_gene: TRBV9
abundance: few
d_gene: TRBD1
j_gene: TRBJ2-7
CDR3nt: TGTGCCAGCAGCGATCCGGGACAGGGGATTTTCGAGCAGTACTTC
CDR3aa: CASSDPGQGIFEQYF

v_gene: TRBV5-6
abundance: few
d_gene: -
j_gene: TRBJ2-1
CDR3nt: TGTGCCAGCAGCCCGACGGACCTCAATGAGCAGTTCTTC
CDR3aa: CASSPTDLNEQFF

v_gene: TRBV25-1
abundance: -
d_gene: -
j_gene: TRBJ2-7
CDR3nt: TGTGCCAGCAGAGACTGGGTTGAGGACGAGCAGTACTTC
CDR3aa: CASRDWVEDEQYF

v_gene: TRBV15
abundance: -
d_gene: -
j_gene: TRBJ2-1
CDR3nt: TGTGCCACCAGCAGAGTCCGCGAGTACAATGAGCAGTTCTTC
CDR3aa: CATSRVREYNEQFF

v_gene: TRBV5-1
abundance: -
d_gene: TRBD1
j_gene: TRBJ1-2
CDR3nt: TGCGCCAGCAGCAGGGGACAGGGGGCGTGGCGTGGCTACACCTTC
CDR3aa: CASSRGQGAWRGYTF

v_gene: TRBV7-9
abundance: once
d_gene: TRBD2
j_gene: TRBJ2-4
CDR3nt: TGTGCCAGCAGCTCGGGACTAGCGGGAGGGCCGGCCAAAAACATTCAGTACTTC
CDR3aa: CASSSGLAGGPAKNIQYF

v_gene: TRBV12-3/TRBV12-4
abundance: -
d_gene: TRBD2
j_gene: TRBJ2-5
CDR3nt: TGTGCCAGCAGCCTACCGGGGGGGACCCAGTACTTC
CDR3aa: CASSLPGGTQYF

v_gene: TRBV4-1
abundance: -
d_gene: TRBD1
j_gene: TRBJ1-5
CDR3nt: TGCGCCAGCAGCCAAGGGACAGGGGTTAGGCAGCCCCAGCATTTT
CDR3aa: CASSQGTGVRQPQHF

v_gene: TRBV7-6
abundance: -
d_gene: -
j_gene: TRBJ1-5
CDR3nt: TGTGCCAGCAGCTCTTTGGACACGGCCCCCCAGCCCCAGCATTTT
CDR3aa: CASSSLDTAPQPQHF

v_gene: TRBV11-1
abundance: -
d_gene: TRBD1
j_gene: TRBJ1-2
CDR3nt: TGTGCCAGCAGCTTTGGACAGGGCGTTAATGGCTACACCTTC
CDR3aa: CASSFGQGVNGYTF

v_gene: TRBV5-1
abundance: few
d_gene: TRBD2
j_gene: TRBJ2-7
CDR3nt: TGCGCCAGCAGCTTCTCGGGACTATACGACGAGCAGTACTTC
CDR3aa: CASSFSGLYDEQYF

v_gene: TRBV7-3
abundance: few
d_gene: -
j_gene: TRBJ2-7
CDR3nt: TGTGCCAGCAGCTATGACCCGGACAGCAACTACGAGCAGTACTTC
CDR3aa: CASSYDPDSNYEQYF

v_gene: TRBV7-2
abundance: -
d_gene: -
j_gene: TRBJ2-5
CDR3nt: TGTGCCAGCAGCCCGCAGGCGTACCAAGAGACCCAGTACTTC
CDR3aa: CASSPQAYQETQYF

v_gene: TRBV5-1
abundance: -
d_gene: TRBD2
j_gene: TRBJ2-1
CDR3nt: TGCGCCAGCAGCTTAAGGACCGCCGGGGGGGATGAGCAGTTCTTC
CDR3aa: CASSLRTAGGDEQFF

v_gene: TRBV5-1
abundance: few
d_gene: -
j_gene: TRBJ1-1
CDR3nt: TGCGCCAGCAGCCCCAAAACAGCGAACACTGAAGCTTTCTTT
CDR3aa: CASSPKTANTEAFF

v_gene: TRBV7-8
abundance: few
d_gene: -
j_gene: TRBJ1-1
CDR3nt: TGTGCCAGCAGCTTGATGACAGGCAACACTGAAGCTTTCTTT
CDR3aa: CASSLMTGNTEAFF

v_gene: TRBV20-1
abundance: once
d_gene: TRBD1
j_gene: TRBJ2-3
CDR3nt: TGCAGTGCTCAGGTACCGGGACAGACTACAGATACGCGGTATTTT
CDR3aa: CSAQVPGQTTDTRYF

v_gene: TRBV19
abundance: -
d_gene: -
j_gene: TRBJ1-1
CDR3nt: TGTGCCAGCCAACGAACTGGGACAACACACACTGAAGCTTTCTTT
CDR3aa: CASQRTGTTHTEAFF

v_gene: TRBV10-3
abundance: -
d_gene: -
j_gene: TRBJ1-2
CDR3nt: TGTGCCATCAGCCCGACAGACTCTAACTATGGCTACACCTTC
CDR3aa: CAISPTDSNYGYTF

v_gene: TRBV5-1
abundance: many
d_gene: TRBD2
j_gene: TRBJ2-7
CDR3nt: TGCGCCAGCAGCGGTGAGCTGACTAGCGGGAGGTACGAGCAGTACTTC
CDR3aa: CASSGELTSGRYEQYF

v_gene: TRBV11-2
abundance: -
d_gene: -
j_gene: TRBJ1-1
CDR3nt: TGTGCCAGCAGCTTAGACAGTCTTGAAGCTTTCTTT
CDR3aa: CASSLDSLEAFF

v_gene: TRBV20-1
abundance: -
d_gene: TRBD2
j_gene: TRBJ2-3
CDR3nt: TGCAGTGCTAGAATAGCGGGGGGGAGCACAGATACGCAGTATTTT
CDR3aa: CSARIAGGSTDTQYF

v_gene: TRBV12-3/TRBV12-4
abundance: -
d_gene: -
j_gene: TRBJ1-2
CDR3nt: TGTGCCAGCACTGATGATACGCGGGGCTACACCTTC
CDR3aa: CASTDDTRGYTF

v_gene: TRBV5-8
abundance: -
d_gene: -
j_gene: TRBJ1-2
CDR3nt: TGTGCCAGCAGCTTGCAAAGGGGTAGCTATGGCTACACCTTC
CDR3aa: CASSLQRGSYGYTF

v_gene: TRBV5-1
abundance: -
d_gene: TRBD1
j_gene: TRBJ2-5
CDR3nt: TGCGCCAGCAGCTGGACAGGGGGCAGAGAGACCCAGTACTTC
CDR3aa: CASSWTGGRETQYF

v_gene: TRBV20-1
abundance: few
d_gene: -
j_gene: TRBJ2-1
CDR3nt: TGCAGTGCTAGATCACCCGGGAAAGCCTTAGGTGAGCAGTTCTTC
CDR3aa: CSARSPGKALGEQFF

v_gene: TRBV11-2
abundance: -
d_gene: TRBD2
j_gene: TRBJ2-7
CDR3nt: TGTGCCAGCAGCTTCCGCAACCCCGGGGCGGGAGTAAGCACGGCGAAGGGCGAGCAGTACTTC
CDR3aa: CASSFRNPGAGVSTAKGEQYF

v_gene: TRBV5-1
abundance: -
d_gene: TRBD1
j_gene: TRBJ1-1
CDR3nt: TGCGCCAGCAGCATACTGGACAGGGGGTTCATGAACACTGAAGCTTTCTTT
CDR3aa: CASSILDRGFMNTEAFF